Presented here are 3 T cell receptor beta chains from one specimen sequenced in a study of shared clonotypes between healthy human individuals. Positively selected for CCR7, the CD45RO-negative cells used as naive CD8 cells excluded terminally differentiated effector memory CD45RA+ cells. The repertoire was sequenced with immunoSEQ multiplex PCR; TCRdb's copy has only in-frame clones and lacks some. The sample has roughly 2,000,000 clones, over 85% seen once. Sequencing was performed on naive CD8+ T cells sorted from blood. Every receptor here comes from a man aged 18 to 30 in good health.

The CDR3 nucleotides read TGTGCCAGCAGCGCGAACCCAGCCATGAGCTCCTACAATGAGCAGTTCTTC. Translation gives CASSANPAMSSYNEQFF. The rearrangement joins TRBV9 to TRBJ2-1; no clear D. CDR3 length: 17 residues. Trimming pared 3 bases from V and 0 bases from J, leaving 16 bases between. CDR1 is SGDLS and CDR2 is YYNGEE in the germline V gene.

In nucleotides, the CDR3 is TGTGCCAGCAGTTCCCAGGACAGGGGTAATTCACCCCTCCACTTT. Amino acid sequence: CASSSQDRGNSPLHF. The genes are TRBV6-5 and TRBJ1-6; 9 bases match TRBD1. The CDR3 loop spans 15 amino acids. V shed 4 bases, J shed 6 bases, and the junction held 4 bases outside the gene matches. From germline, CDR1 is MNHEY and CDR2 SVGAGI.

To note about this clone: At one end, the junction sequence differs from germline, possibly due to a read error. The gene calls are TRBV7-9 and TRBJ1-2, with 9 bases matching TRBD1. The germline gives CDR1 SEHNR, CDR2 FQNEAQ (reference sequence). The CDR3 loop spans 16 amino acids. The CDR3 DNA is TGTGCCAACAGCTTAGCGGGGACAGGGTCACTCTATGGCTACACCTTC. Encoded protein: CANSLAGTGSLYGYTF. Full variable domain (outside the CDR3, taken from reference TRBV7-9 and TRBJ1-2): DTGVSQNPRHKITKRGQNVTFRCDPISEHNRLYWYRQTLGQGPEFLTYFQNEAQLEKSRLLSDRFSAERPKGSFSTLEIQRTEQGDSAMYLCANSLAGTGSLYGYTFGSGTRLTVV.